The 29 T cell receptor beta chains given below trace back to one sample, sequenced in a study of T cells in Graves' hyperthyroidism and ophthalmopathy (dated by TCRdb to about 2019). The library relied on multiplex PCR. Sequenced on an Illumina HiSeq 2000. Amplification of TCR beta CDR3 regions was carried out from RNA transcripts. The TCR CDR3 was subjected to a first round of RT-PCR using the HTBI primer set and the Qiagen OneStep RT-PCR kit. In-frame beta chains were kept once TCRdb had trimmed the public reads at Q25 with fastp and called clones with MiXCR. Identical CDR3 proteins give one entry, which carries the most common genes and DNA. The sample contains around 540,000 distinct CDR3 sequences, around 45% of them found a single time. The ten largest make up roughly 8.2% of the sample. The sample was peripheral blood or thyroid tissue (not recorded which). These receptors came from a woman aged 18 to 35 with Graves' hyperthyroidism. Donor details come from another sample of the same person, matched by shared clones.

Here the CDR3 DNA reads TGCAGCGTGAAGGGGGTAGCGGGTTCACTGGGAGAGACCCAGTACTTC. Its protein product is CSVKGVAGSLGETQYF. This chain joins TRBV29-1 and TRBJ2-5; possible D gene TRBD2, 7 bases. There are 16 residues in the CDR3. Looked up from germline, CDR1 is SQVTM and CDR2 is ANQGSEA. V gave up 6 bases and J gave up 4 bases, with 24 bases separating them.

The rearrangement links TRBV5-4 to TRBJ2-5, with 10 bases lining up with TRBD2. This CDR3 comprises 17 residues. CDR1 and CDR2 from the germline V gene are SGHNT and YYREEE (reference sequence). With V trimmed by 5 bases and J by 3 bases, 13 bases remained unmatched. The CDR3 nucleotides are TGTGCCAGCAGACGTAGCAGCGGGAGGGGCGGGGAAGAGACCCAGTACTTC. Its protein product is CASRRSSGRGGEETQYF.

This clonotype is a singleton in its sample. This may be a read error: a much more frequent sequence differs by one nucleotide. The rearrangement links TRBV10-3 to TRBJ1-1; D not certain. The CDR3 is 14 amino acids. The V end lost 2 bases, the J end lost 3 bases, and 10 bases lay between the germline ends. CDR1 and CDR2 (germline): ENHRY, SYGVKD. CDR3 nucleotides: TGTGCCATCAGTGAGCATGGTAGGGACACTGAAGCTTTCTTT. This gives the protein CAISEHGRDTEAFF.

The chain carries TRBV25-1 and TRBJ1-2; 7 nucleotides align to TRBD1. Germline V gene data show CDR1 as MGHDK and CDR2 as SYGVNS. The CDR3 has 16 amino acids. J was trimmed by 1 base and V by 5 bases; bases with no gene match: 10. In DNA form, the CDR3 reads TGTGCCAGCAGTCGCGACAGGGACGCGGGTAACTATGGCTACACCTTC. It codes for CASSRDRDAGNYGYTF.

CDR3 region: CSARHRGIQETQYF. The CDR3 nucleotides read TGCAGTGCCCGTCACAGGGGGATACAAGAGACCCAGTACTTC. This sequence joins TRBV20-1 and TRBJ2-7; 8 bases match TRBD1. The J call could be wrong; TRBJ2-5 is a better fit for the DNA end. Germline values: CDR1 DFQATT, CDR2 SNEGSKA (reference sequence). CDR3 length: 14 amino acids.

This clonotype was seen more than once but under ten times. The chain carries TRBV24-1 and TRBJ1-2; the D gene is possibly TRBD1 (5 bases). The V gene lost 2 bases and the J gene lost 0 bases, with 18 bases spanning the gap. The CDR3 totals 18 residues. CDR1 KGHDR and CDR2 SFDVKD come from the germline V gene. CDR3 residues: CATSDSWDRTGTNYGYTF. As DNA, the CDR3 is TGTGCCACCAGTGATTCCTGGGACCGGACGGGAACTAACTATGGCTACACCTTC.

This clonotype was seen at least ten times. This chain uses TRBV10-3 with TRBJ2-5; D may match TRBD1 or TRBD2 (5 bases each). Trimming pared 0 bases from V and 3 bases from J, leaving 5 bases between. Germline lookup yields CDR1 ENHRY and CDR2 SYGVKD. This CDR3 has 13 amino acids. The CDR3 here is CAISESGEETQYF. Written as DNA, the CDR3 is TGTGCCATCAGTGAGTCGGGGGAAGAGACCCAGTACTTC.

The chain employs TRBV20-1 and TRBJ1-5; 7 nucleotides match TRBD1. The germline V gene has CDR1 DFQATT and CDR2 SNEGSKA (reference sequence). Trimming removed 5 bases from V and 5 bases from J; junction bases left unmatched: 9. There are 14 residues in the CDR3. CDR3 DNA sequence: TGCAGTGCTTTCGCGACAGGGAGTGATCAGCCCCAGCATTTT. It translates to CSAFATGSDQPQHF.

This clonotype has at least ten counts. The chain carries TRBV10-3 and TRBJ2-5; D remains unclear. Germline loops: CDR1 ENHRY, CDR2 SYGVKD. Trimming removed 4 bases at V and 2 bases at J, with 8 bases between. The CDR3 contains 13 residues. The CDR3 loop is CAISGQDQETQYF. For the CDR3, the DNA is TGTGCCATCAGTGGGCAGGATCAAGAGACCCAGTACTTC.

This sequence joins TRBV7-9 and TRBJ2-7; 7 bases match TRBD1. CDR3 size: 15 residues. Germline-derived CDR1 and CDR2 are SEHNR and FQNEAQ (reference sequence). V lost 3 bases and J lost 2; bases outside the gene matches: 7. In DNA form, the CDR3 reads TGTGCCAGCAGCTTGGTAGGGACAGACGCCTACGAGCAGTACTTC. Amino acid sequence: CASSLVGTDAYEQYF. Full variable domain (rest looked up from reference TRBV7-9 and TRBJ2-7): DTGVSQNPRHKITKRGQNVTFRCDPISEHNRLYWYRQTLGQGPEFLTYFQNEAQLEKSRLLSDRFSAERPKGSFSTLEIQRTEQGDSAMYLCASSLVGTDAYEQYFGPGTRLTVT.

V is TRBV7-9 and J is TRBJ2-6, with 7 bases fitting TRBD1. Germline-derived CDR1 and CDR2 are SEHNR and FQNEAQ (reference sequence). Germline trimming cut 5 bases from V and 6 bases from J; bases unmatched to any gene: 4. CDR3 length: 14 residues. The CDR3 DNA reads TGTGCCAGCAGCACTGGGACAGAGGCCAACGTCCTGACTTTC. Translated: CASSTGTEANVLTF.

This clonotype was seen a few times. The rearrangement uses TRBV6-5 and TRBJ1-1; D not certain. The ends were cut back, 5 bases at V and 0 bases at J, with 13 bases in the middle. Germline values: CDR1 MNHEY, CDR2 SVGAGI. This CDR3 has 15 residues. The CDR3 sequence is CASSEWLGMNTEAFF. CDR3 coding DNA: TGTGCCAGCAGTGAATGGCTAGGCATGAACACTGAAGCTTTCTTT.

The chain combines TRBV10-3 with TRBJ1-3; D perhaps matches TRBD1 (5 bases). Per the germline V gene, CDR1 is ENHRY and CDR2 is SYGVKD. Trimming removed 0 bases at V and 0 bases at J, with 15 bases between. The CDR3 is 18 amino acids. CDR3 loop: CAISESNQGFSSGNTIYF. CDR3 DNA sequence: TGTGCCATCAGTGAGTCGAATCAGGGTTTCAGCTCTGGAAACACCATATATTTT.

The chain uses TRBV2 and TRBJ2-3; 11 bases align to TRBD1. The germline V gene has CDR1 SNHLY and CDR2 FYNNEI. This CDR3 is built from 15 residues. J was trimmed by 7 bases and V by 5 bases; bases with no gene match: 8. CDR3 amino acids: CASSFPGQGVNTQYF. The DNA of the CDR3 is TGTGCCAGCAGTTTCCCGGGACAGGGGGTTAATACGCAGTATTTT.

This clonotype was seen many times. The chain recombines TRBV2 with TRBJ2-7; no definite D call. Germline CDR1 reads SNHLY; CDR2 reads FYNNEI. The CDR3 runs 14 residues. V gave up 3 bases and J gave up 2 bases, with 11 bases separating them. The CDR3, as DNA: TGTGCCAGCAGTGACGATCGGGTGGCCTACGAGCAGTACTTC. This translates into CASSDDRVAYEQYF. The whole variable domain, remainder taken from reference TRBV2 and TRBJ2-7, is EPEVTQTPSHQVTQMGQEVILRCVPISNHLYFYWYRQILGQKVEFLVSFYNNEISEKSEIFDDQFSVERPDGSNFTLKIRSTKLEDSAMYFCASSDDRVAYEQYFGPGTRLTVT.

In the case of this clonotype: This may come from a read error, since a much larger clone is one base off. The chain joins TRBV7-2 to TRBJ1-1; D is possibly TRBD1 (6 bases). The V gene's germline CDR1 is SGHTA and CDR2 FQGNSA. The CDR3 is 13 amino acids. CDR3: CASRDTTDTEAFF. The DNA for the CDR3 is TGCGCCAGTCGGGACACTACGGACACTGAAGCTTTCTTT.

The rearrangement joins TRBV2 to TRBJ2-7; TRBD1 is a possible D gene (5 bases). V was shortened by 6 bases and J by 2 bases, with 17 bases between the two germline ends. The germline CDR1 and CDR2 sequences are SNHLY and FYNNEI. This CDR3 is built from 15 residues. CDR3 bases: TGTGCCAGCAGGGGGCAGGGAAAACAGCCCTACGAGCAGTACTTC. Translated, it gives CASRGQGKQPYEQYF.

CDR3 coding DNA: TGTGCCAGTAGTATGGGGGGACTCAGCTATGGCTACACCTTC. Translated, it gives CASSMGGLSYGYTF. The rearrangement uses TRBV19 and TRBJ1-2; D might be TRBD1 (5 bases). V dropped 3 bases and J dropped 4 bases, with 12 bases sitting between them. CDR3 length: 14 residues. Germline V CDR1 and CDR2: LNHDA, SQIVND (reference sequence).

This clonotype was seen only a few times. The J gene is TRBJ2-7, the V gene TRBV7-9, with TRBD1 matching over 8 bases. The germline gives CDR1 SEHNR, CDR2 FQNEAQ (reference sequence). This CDR3 is built from 14 residues. V trimming: 2 bases; J trimming: 6 bases; junction bases outside the gene matches: 6. CDR3 DNA sequence: TGTGCCAGCAGCTTAATTCAGGGGGCGTCCGAGCAGTACTTC. Its protein is CASSLIQGASEQYF. Full variable domain (outside the CDR3, taken from reference TRBV7-9 and TRBJ2-7): DTGVSQNPRHKITKRGQNVTFRCDPISEHNRLYWYRQTLGQGPEFLTYFQNEAQLEKSRLLSDRFSAERPKGSFSTLEIQRTEQGDSAMYLCASSLIQGASEQYFGPGTRLTVT.

This clonotype appeared a single time. Here the CDR3 reads CATSPRAYSLYGYTF. The CDR3 nucleotides read TGTGCCACCAGTCCTCGGGCCTACTCACTCTATGGCTACACCTTC. This chain uses TRBV24-1 with TRBJ1-2, with no clear D. V was pared by 6 bases and J by 4 bases, with 17 bases between. The CDR3 runs 15 residues. Per the germline V gene, CDR1 is KGHDR and CDR2 is SFDVKD.

This clonotype was seen more than once but under ten times. The rearrangement links TRBV5-5 to TRBJ2-2; possibly TRBD2 for D (5 bases). Trimming removed 3 bases at V and 8 bases at J, with 14 bases between. Germline assignment: CDR1 SGHKS and CDR2 YYEKEE (reference sequence). The CDR3 extends over 14 amino acids. Here the CDR3 DNA reads TGTGCCAGCAGCTCCTTGAGGGATTGGGGGGAGCTGTTTTTT. Amino acid sequence: CASSSLRDWGELFF.

This clonotype was detected many times. This chain joins TRBV10-3 and TRBJ1-1, with a tentative D call TRBD1 (5 bases). Germline CDR1 and CDR2: ENHRY and SYGVKD. The CDR3 is 14 amino acids. V was cut by 0 bases and J by 5 bases, with 10 bases left in between. CDR3 in DNA: TGTGCCATCAGTGAGTCGGAGGGGAGAACTGAAGCTTTCTTT. It codes for CAISESEGRTEAFF.

This clonotype was detected only a few times. The chain employs TRBV20-1 and TRBJ2-2; D unresolved. The CDR3 runs to 13 residues. The V gene lost 5 bases and the J gene lost 4 bases, with 11 bases spanning the gap. Germline CDR1 and CDR2: DFQATT and SNEGSKA (reference sequence). Here the CDR3 reads CSAYERTTGELFF. The CDR3 nucleotides read TGCAGTGCTTATGAGCGTACCACCGGGGAGCTGTTTTTT.

This chain joins TRBV2 and TRBJ2-2, with D possibly called TRBD1 or TRBD2 (7 bases each). Trimming pared 7 bases from V and 4 bases from J, leaving 13 bases between. Germline V gene sequence: CDR1 SNHLY, CDR2 FYNNEI. This CDR3 contains 14 residues. The DNA of the CDR3 is TGTGCCAGCAAAGACAGGGAGGGCACCGGGGAGCTGTTTTTT. Its translation is CASKDREGTGELFF.

In its sample, this clonotype was seen many times. V usage is TRBV7-8 and J usage is TRBJ2-7, with D uncertain. Germline loops: CDR1 SGHVS, CDR2 FQNEAQ. With 3 bases removed from V and 7 bases from J, the gap between germline ends came to 7 bases. This CDR3 has 11 residues. The CDR3, as DNA: TGTGCCAGCAGCTTCCATGGAGAGCAGTACTTC. This encodes CASSFHGEQYF.

The rearrangement links TRBV11-1 to TRBJ1-5, with 7 bases lining up with TRBD1. Germline V gives CDR1 SGHAT, CDR2 FQDESV (reference sequence). Trimming at V came to 4 bases and at J to 0 bases, leaving 12 bases not matched to a gene. CDR3 length: 18 residues. The CDR3 reads CASSSNRQGVYSNQPQHF. The DNA for the CDR3 is TGTGCCAGCAGCTCAAATAGGCAGGGGGTTTATAGCAATCAGCCCCAGCATTTT.

As to this clonotype: Since a much larger clone is just one base distant, this may be a read error. The final CDR3 position lacks the conserved phenylalanine or tryptophan, pointing to a likely read error. The chain has TRBV7-9 and TRBJ1-2; TRBD1 matches 9 bases. The CDR3 covers 14 residues. Germline V CDR1 and CDR2: SEHNR, FQNEAQ (reference sequence). The junction had 3 bases not matched to a gene; V was cut back by 5 bases and J by 2 bases. CDR3 bases: TGTGCCAGCAGCGCCGGGACAGGGAACTATGGCTACACCTAC. This sequence encodes CASSAGTGNYGYTY.

In its sample, this clonotype was seen many times. This rearrangement joins TRBV29-1 to TRBJ1-3; 7 positions agree with TRBD1. The V gene end was trimmed by 7 bases and the J gene end by 0 bases; junction bases not matched to a gene: 9. The germline CDR1 and CDR2 sequences are SQVTM and ANQGSEA. The CDR3 sequence is 15 residues long. CDR3 nucleotide sequence: TGCAGCGCTCAGACAGGGAGGCCCTCTGGAAACACCATATATTTT. Translation gives CSAQTGRPSGNTIYF.

This clonotype was seen many times. The J gene is TRBJ2-5, the V gene TRBV2; 8 nucleotides align to TRBD1. CDR3 length equals 14 residues. In germline, CDR1 is SNHLY, CDR2 FYNNEI. The J segment lost 5 bases and the V segment lost 4 bases, leaving 6 bases of the junction unmatched. The CDR3 reads CASSGTGSAETQYF. The CDR3 DNA is TGTGCCAGCAGTGGGACAGGGAGTGCGGAGACCCAGTACTTC.